This entry features one T cell receptor beta chain sequence. In this sample, this clonotype turned up many times. The clone's antigen remains unknown. No base-level quality is on record; no much larger clone is a single base apart. V trim: 5 bases; J trim: 6 bases; unmatched bases: 6. In the germline V gene, CDR1 corresponds to LGHNT and CDR2 to FRNRAP. From cysteine to phenylalanine, the CDR3 is 14 amino acids long. Left in the record is the CDR3 DNA by itself, 42 bases read in frame from the first base. In the ophthalmopathy patients, disease was moderately to severely active, with a Clinical Activity Score of 3 or more, a NOSPECS grade of 4 or more, and a duration of less than 3 months. Any patient with an uncontrolled infection, another autoimmune disease, pregnancy or lactation was excluded. Diagnoses were established on the basis of clinical symptoms, serum thyroxine and TRAb, thyroid ultrasound, and orbital computed tomography. PBMCs were separated from under 11 ml of fresh peripheral blood using Ficoll-Paque density gradient centrifugation. Trizol reagent was used to extract total RNA, and RNA quality was then checked on an Agilent 2100 Bioanalyzer.

These data originate in a study of T cells in Graves' hyperthyroidism and ophthalmopathy (dated by TCRdb to between 2017 and 2020). Describing the broader study: Peripheral blood samples were taken at initial diagnosis, before any treatment was given. For training and testing, the 80 to 100 patients in the discovery cohort were randomly divided in a 7:3 ratio. A discovery cohort of about 100 patients, roughly 43 with Graves' ophthalmopathy and fewer than 65 with stable Graves' hyperthyroidism, was used to find distinguishing TCR V-J signatures. The study also compared thyroid tissue and blood T-cell repertoires from 5 to 7 Graves' hyperthyroidism patients. TCR Vbeta CDR3 sequencing of 130 to 150 peripheral blood samples (43 ophthalmopathy, over 70 hyperthyroidism and 17 progressor patients) is reported in the paper. Following sampling, methimazole starting at 30 mg daily was given to hyperthyroidism patients, and high-dose intravenous methylprednisolone was given to ophthalmopathy patients. Prospective prediction of ophthalmopathy was tested in an independent validation cohort consisting of 18 hyperthyroidism patients and around 16 patients who later progressed to ophthalmopathy.

Findings and caveats that apply to the study as a whole: During validation, the model predicted progression to ophthalmopathy a median of around 6 months ahead of onset, with around 70% sensitivity and 72.22% specificity. A 13 V-J signature model separated ophthalmopathy from stable hyperthyroidism, with around 88% sensitivity and 81.08% specificity in cross-validation and 80%/75% in testing. Sample size was not statistically predetermined, and investigators were not blinded to group allocation. Most expanded thyroid clonotypes (frequency above 0.001) were also detected in blood, a finding suggesting that blood repertoires may reflect thyroid immune responses.

Amplification of TCR beta CDR3 regions was carried out from RNA transcripts. The first round of RT-PCR for the TCR CDR3 was performed with the HTBI primer set and the Qiagen OneStep RT-PCR kit. The libraries were constructed in a second round of multiplex PCR and then size-selected and purified. Paired-end sequencing of the libraries was performed with 100 bp reads on an Illumina HiSeq2000. The original methods were these. Raw data were processed with SOAPnuke, discarding reads with adapters, uncalled bases, mean Phred below 15, or no exact constant-primer or identifier match. COPE v1.2.5 was used to merge high-quality paired reads, and clonotypes were defined as unique nucleotide sequences. MiTCR v1.1 was used to align clonotypes to the IMGT TRBV, TRBD and TRBJ reference segments. Only V-J combinations with frequency above 0.0001, covering about 99% of repertoires, were analysed. The TCS score was defined as F50 (clonal expansion) divided by E x V (chaos), with BLOSUM62-based TCRdist calculated between CDR3 peptides within each V-J. Welch's t-statistics and random forest reduced approximately 520 V-J features to 13, which were used in a naive Bayes classifier (R e1071). The public reads were reanalyzed by TCRdb: fastp trimming at Q25, MiXCR alignment, in-frame beta chains only. Every entry covers one CDR3 protein and lists the most common genes and DNA from its rows. These V and J calls are TCRdb output, not the study's own analysis. For this sample there are approximately 250,000 distinct CDR3 sequences; about 25% appear just once. The top ten clonotypes cover roughly 32% of the sample.

The receptor chain draws on TRBV12-5 and TRBJ1-1; 10 junctional bases match TRBD1. The specimen sequenced was blood. The clonotype comes from a woman in her 40s with Graves' ophthalmopathy. The nucleotide sequence reads TGTGCTAGTGGTATCGGACAGGGGGTTGCTGAAGCTTTCTTT. It is translated as CASGIGQGVAEAFF.